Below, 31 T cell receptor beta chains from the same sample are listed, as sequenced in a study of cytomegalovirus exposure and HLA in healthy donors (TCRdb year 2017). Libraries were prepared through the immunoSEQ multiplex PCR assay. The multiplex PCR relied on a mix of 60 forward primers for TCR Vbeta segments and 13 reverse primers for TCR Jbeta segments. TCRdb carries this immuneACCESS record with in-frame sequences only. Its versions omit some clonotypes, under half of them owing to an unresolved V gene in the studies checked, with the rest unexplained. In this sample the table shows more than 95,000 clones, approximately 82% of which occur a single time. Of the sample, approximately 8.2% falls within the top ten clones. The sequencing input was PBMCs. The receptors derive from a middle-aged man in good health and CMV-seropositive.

The CDR3 DNA is TGTGCCAGTAGTATCGTTCGAAGGGAGGTATACGAGCAGTACTTC. It specifies CASSIVRREVYEQYF. The V call is TRBV19, the J call TRBJ2-7, with a possible D match to TRBD2 (6 bases). Deletions cut 3 bases from V and 4 bases from J, with 16 bases between. The CDR3 sequence is 15 residues long. CDR1 and CDR2 (germline): LNHDA, SQIVND (reference sequence).

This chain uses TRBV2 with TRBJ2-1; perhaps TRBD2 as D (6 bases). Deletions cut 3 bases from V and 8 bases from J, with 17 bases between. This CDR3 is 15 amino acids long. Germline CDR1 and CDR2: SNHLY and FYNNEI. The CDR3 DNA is TGTGCCAGCAGTGACGGGCTAGCGAGTCTTTATGAGCAGTTCTTC. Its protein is CASSDGLASLYEQFF.

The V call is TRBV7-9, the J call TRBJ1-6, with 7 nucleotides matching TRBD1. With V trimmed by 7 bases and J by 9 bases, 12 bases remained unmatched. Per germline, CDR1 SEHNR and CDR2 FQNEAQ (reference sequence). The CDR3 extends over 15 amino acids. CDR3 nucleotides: TGTGCCAGCACCCCCGGACAGGAGGGAGGTTCACCCCTCCACTTT. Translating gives CASTPGQEGGSPLHF.

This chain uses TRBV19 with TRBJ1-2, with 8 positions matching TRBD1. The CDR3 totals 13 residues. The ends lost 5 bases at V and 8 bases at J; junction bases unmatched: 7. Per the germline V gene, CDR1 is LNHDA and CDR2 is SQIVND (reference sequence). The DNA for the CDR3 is TGTGCCAGTAGTCTCGAGGACAGGGACGGCTACACCTTC. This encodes CASSLEDRDGYTF.

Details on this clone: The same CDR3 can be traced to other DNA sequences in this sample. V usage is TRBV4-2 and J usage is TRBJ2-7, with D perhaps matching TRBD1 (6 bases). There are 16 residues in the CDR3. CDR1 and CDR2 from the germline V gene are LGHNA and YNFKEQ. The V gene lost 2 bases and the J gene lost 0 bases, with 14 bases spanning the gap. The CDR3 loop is CASSQSSGHSSYEQYF. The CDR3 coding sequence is TGTGCCAGCAGCCAATCGTCGGGACATAGCTCCTACGAGCAGTACTTC.

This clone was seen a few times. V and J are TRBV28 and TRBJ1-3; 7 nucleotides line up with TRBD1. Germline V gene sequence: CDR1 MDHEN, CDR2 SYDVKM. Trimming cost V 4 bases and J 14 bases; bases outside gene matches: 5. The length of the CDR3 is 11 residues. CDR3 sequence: CASSSRDSVYF. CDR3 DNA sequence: TGTGCCAGCAGTTCACGGGACAGTGTATATTTT.

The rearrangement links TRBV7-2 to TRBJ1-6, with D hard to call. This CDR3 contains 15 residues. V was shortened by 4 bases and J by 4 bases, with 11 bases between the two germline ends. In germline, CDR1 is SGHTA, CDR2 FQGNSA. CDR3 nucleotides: TGTGCCAGCAGCTCTAGTGGCATGTATAATTCACCCCTCCACTTT. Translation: CASSSSGMYNSPLHF.

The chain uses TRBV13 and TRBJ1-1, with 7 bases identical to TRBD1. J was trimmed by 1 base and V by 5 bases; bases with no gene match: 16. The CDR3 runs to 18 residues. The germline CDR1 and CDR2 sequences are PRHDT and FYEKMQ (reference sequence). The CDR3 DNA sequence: TGTGCCAGCAGCCCGGGATTAGGGGCAGGGGGTGGGAACACTGAAGCTTTCTTT. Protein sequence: CASSPGLGAGGGNTEAFF. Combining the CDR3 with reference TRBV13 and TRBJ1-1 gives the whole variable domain AAGVIQSPRHLIKEKRETATLKCYPIPRHDTVYWYQQGPGQDPQFLISFYEKMQSDKGSIPDRFSAQQFSDYHSELNMSSLELGDSALYFCASSPGLGAGGGNTEAFFGQGTRLTVV.

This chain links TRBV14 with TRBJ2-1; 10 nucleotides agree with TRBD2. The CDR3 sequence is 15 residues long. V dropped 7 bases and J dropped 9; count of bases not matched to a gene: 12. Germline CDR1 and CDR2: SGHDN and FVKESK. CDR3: CASTELAGPGGEQFF. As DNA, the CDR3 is TGTGCCAGCACCGAACTAGCGGGACCCGGGGGTGAGCAGTTCTTC.

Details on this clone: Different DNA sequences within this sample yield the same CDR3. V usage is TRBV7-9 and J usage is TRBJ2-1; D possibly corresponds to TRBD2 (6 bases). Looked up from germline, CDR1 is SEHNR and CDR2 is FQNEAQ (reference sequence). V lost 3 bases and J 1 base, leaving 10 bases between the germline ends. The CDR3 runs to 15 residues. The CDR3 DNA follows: TGTGCCAGCAGCTTCCATGGGACTTCCTACAATGAGCAGTTCTTC. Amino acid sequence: CASSFHGTSYNEQFF. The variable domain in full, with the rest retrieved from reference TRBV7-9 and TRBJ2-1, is DTGVSQNPRHKITKRGQNVTFRCDPISEHNRLYWYRQTLGQGPEFLTYFQNEAQLEKSRLLSDRFSAERPKGSFSTLEIQRTEQGDSAMYLCASSFHGTSYNEQFFGPGTRLTVL.

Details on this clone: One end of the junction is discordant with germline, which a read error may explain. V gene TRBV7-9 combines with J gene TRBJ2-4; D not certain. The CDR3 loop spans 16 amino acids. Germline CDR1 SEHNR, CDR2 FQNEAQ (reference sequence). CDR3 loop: CASSLEQWLDKNSQYF. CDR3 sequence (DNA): TGTGCCAGCAGCTTAGAACAATGGCTCGACAAAAACAGTCAGTACTTC. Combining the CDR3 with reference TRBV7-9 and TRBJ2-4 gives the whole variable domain DTGVSQNPRHKITKRGQNVTFRCDPISEHNRLYWYRQTLGQGPEFLTYFQNEAQLEKSRLLSDRFSAERPKGSFSTLEIQRTEQGDSAMYLCASSLEQWLDKNSQYFGAGTRLSVL.

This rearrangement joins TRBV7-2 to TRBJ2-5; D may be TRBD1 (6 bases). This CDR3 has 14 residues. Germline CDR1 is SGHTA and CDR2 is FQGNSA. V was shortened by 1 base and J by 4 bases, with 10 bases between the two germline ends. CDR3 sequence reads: CASSLGGPGETQYF. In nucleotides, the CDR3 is TGTGCCAGCAGCTTAGGGGGGCCTGGAGAGACCCAGTACTTC.

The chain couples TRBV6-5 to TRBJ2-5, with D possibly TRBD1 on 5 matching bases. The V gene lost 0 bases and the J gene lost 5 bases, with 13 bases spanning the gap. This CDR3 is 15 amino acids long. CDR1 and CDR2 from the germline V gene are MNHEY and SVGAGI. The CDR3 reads CASSYSQSAGETQYF. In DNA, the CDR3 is TGTGCCAGCAGTTACTCGCAGTCGGCAGGGGAGACCCAGTACTTC.

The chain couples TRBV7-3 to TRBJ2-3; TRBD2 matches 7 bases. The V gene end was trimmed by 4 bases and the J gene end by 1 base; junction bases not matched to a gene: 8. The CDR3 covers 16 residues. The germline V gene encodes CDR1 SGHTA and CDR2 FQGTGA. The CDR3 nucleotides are TGTGCCAGCAGCTCTGGGCGGGGGTCTGGCACAGATACGCAGTATTTT. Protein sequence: CASSSGRGSGTDTQYF.

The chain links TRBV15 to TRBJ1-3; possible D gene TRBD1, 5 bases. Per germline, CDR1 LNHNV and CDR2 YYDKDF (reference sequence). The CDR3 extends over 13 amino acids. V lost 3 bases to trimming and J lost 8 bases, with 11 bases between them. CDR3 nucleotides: TGTGCCACCAGCAGGGCGGGGGGGTACACCATATATTTT. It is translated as CATSRAGGYTIYF.

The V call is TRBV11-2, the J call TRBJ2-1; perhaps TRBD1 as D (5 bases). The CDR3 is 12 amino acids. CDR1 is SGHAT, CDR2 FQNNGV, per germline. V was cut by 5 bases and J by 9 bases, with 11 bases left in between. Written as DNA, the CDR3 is TGTGCCAGCAGCGGCAGGGTTGGTGAGCAGTTCTTC. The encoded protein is CASSGRVGEQFF. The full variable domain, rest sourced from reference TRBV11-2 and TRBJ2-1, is EAGVAQSPRYKIIEKRQSVAFWCNPISGHATLYWYQQILGQGPKLLIQFQNNGVVDDSQLPKDRFSAERLKGVDSTLKIQPAKLEDSAVYLCASSGRVGEQFFGPGTRLTVL.

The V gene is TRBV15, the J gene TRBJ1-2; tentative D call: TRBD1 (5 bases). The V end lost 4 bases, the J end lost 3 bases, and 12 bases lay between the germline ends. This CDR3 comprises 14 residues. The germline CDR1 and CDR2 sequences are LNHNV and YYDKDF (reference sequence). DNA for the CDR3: TGTGCCACCAGCATGGGGTTAGGGGACTATGGCTACACCTTC. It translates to CATSMGLGDYGYTF.

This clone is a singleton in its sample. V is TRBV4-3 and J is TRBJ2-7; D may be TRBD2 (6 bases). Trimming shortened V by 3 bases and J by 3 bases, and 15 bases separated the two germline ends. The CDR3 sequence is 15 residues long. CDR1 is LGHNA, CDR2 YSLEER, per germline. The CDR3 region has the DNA TGCGCCAGCAGCCAGGTGGGGGGTCAACTCTACGAGCAGTACTTC. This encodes CASSQVGGQLYEQYF.

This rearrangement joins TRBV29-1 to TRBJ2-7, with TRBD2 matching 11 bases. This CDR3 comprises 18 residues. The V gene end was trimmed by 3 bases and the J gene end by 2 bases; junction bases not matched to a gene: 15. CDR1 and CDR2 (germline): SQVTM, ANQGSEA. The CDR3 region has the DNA TGCAGCGTTGAGAGGTGGGGGTCACTAGCGGGAGACCCCTACGAGCAGTACTTC. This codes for CSVERWGSLAGDPYEQYF.

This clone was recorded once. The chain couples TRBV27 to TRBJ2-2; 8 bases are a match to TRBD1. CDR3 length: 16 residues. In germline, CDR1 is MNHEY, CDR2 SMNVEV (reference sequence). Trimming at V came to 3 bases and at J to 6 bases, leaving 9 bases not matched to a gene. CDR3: CASSLAPGQVPGELFF. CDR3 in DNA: TGTGCCAGCAGTTTGGCTCCGGGACAGGTCCCCGGGGAGCTGTTTTTT.

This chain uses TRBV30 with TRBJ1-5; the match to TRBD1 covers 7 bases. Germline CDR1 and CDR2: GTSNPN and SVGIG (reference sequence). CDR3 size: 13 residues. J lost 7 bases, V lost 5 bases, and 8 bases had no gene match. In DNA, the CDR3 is TGTGCCTGGGGTCCCGGGACAGTACAGCCCCAGCATTTT. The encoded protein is CAWGPGTVQPQHF.

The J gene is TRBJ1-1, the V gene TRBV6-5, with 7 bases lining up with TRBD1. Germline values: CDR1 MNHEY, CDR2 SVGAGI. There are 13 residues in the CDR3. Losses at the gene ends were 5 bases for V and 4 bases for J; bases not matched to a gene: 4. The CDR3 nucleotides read TGTGCCAGCAGTATCACAGGGGTCACTGAAGCTTTCTTT. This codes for CASSITGVTEAFF.

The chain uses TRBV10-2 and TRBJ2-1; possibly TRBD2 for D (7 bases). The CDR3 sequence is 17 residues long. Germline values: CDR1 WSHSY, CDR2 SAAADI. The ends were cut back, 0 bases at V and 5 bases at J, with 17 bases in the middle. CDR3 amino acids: CASSESTPGGPNNEQFF. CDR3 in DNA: TGCGCCAGCAGTGAGTCGACCCCCGGGGGGCCGAACAATGAGCAGTTCTTC.

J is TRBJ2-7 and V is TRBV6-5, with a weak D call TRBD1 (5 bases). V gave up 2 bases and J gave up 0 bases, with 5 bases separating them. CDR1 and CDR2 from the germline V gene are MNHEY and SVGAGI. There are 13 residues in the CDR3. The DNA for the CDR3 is TGTGCCAGCAGTTACGGGGCCTCCTACGAGCAGTACTTC. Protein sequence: CASSYGASYEQYF.

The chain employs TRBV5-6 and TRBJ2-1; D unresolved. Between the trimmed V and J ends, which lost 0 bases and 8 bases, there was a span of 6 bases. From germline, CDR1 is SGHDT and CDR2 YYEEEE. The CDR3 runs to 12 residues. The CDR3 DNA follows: TGTGCCAGCAGCTTGGCCGTCGATGAGCAGTTCTTC. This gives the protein CASSLAVDEQFF.

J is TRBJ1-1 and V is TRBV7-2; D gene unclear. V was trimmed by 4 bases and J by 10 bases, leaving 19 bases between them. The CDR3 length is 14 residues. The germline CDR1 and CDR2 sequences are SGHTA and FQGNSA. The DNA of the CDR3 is TGTGCCAGCAGCTCCTACCTCACCTCGCTCGGAGCTTTCTTT. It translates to CASSSYLTSLGAFF. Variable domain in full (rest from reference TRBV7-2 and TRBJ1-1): GAGVSQSPSNKVTEKGKDVELRCDPISGHTALYWYRQSLGQGLEFLIYFQGNSAPDKSGLPSDRFSAERTGGSVSTLTIQRTQQEDSAVYLCASSSYLTSLGAFFGQGTRLTVV.

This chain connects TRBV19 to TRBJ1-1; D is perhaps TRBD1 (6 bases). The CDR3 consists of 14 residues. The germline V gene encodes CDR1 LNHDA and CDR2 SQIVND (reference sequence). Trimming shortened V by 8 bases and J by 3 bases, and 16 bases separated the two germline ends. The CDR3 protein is CASFRTGGHTEAFF. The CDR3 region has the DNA TGTGCCAGTTTCCGGACCGGGGGGCACACTGAAGCTTTCTTT.

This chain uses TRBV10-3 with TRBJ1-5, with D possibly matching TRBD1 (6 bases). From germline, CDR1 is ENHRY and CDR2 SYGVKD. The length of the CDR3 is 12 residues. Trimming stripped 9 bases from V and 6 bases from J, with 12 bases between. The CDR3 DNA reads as TGTGCCATTTCAGGGGACGGTCAGCCCCAGCATTTT. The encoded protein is CAISGDGQPQHF.

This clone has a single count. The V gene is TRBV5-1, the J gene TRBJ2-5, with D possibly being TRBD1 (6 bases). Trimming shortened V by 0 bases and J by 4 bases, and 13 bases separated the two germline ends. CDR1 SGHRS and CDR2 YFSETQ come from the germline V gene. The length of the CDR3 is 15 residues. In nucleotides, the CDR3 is TGCGCCAGCAGCTTGGAACAGGGTGTAAGAGAGACCCAGTACTTC. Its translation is CASSLEQGVRETQYF.

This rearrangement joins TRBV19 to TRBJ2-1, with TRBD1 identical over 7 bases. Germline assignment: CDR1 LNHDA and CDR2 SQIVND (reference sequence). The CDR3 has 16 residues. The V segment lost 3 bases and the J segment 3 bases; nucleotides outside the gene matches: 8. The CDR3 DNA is TGTGCCAGTAGTATCAGGGACAGTGATTTCTACAATGAGCAGTTCTTC. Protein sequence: CASSIRDSDFYNEQFF.

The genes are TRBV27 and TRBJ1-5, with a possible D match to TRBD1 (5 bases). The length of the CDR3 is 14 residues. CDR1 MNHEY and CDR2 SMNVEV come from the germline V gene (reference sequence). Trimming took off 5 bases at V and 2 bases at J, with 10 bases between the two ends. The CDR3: CASSLGRGNQPQHF. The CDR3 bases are TGTGCCAGCAGTCTGGGCAGGGGCAATCAGCCCCAGCATTTT.